This passage covers 5 T cell receptor beta chains from one sample sequenced in a study of type 1 regulatory T cells (dated by TCRdb to the early 2020s). Sequencing took place on an Illumina MiSeq. The raw public data were reprocessed by TCRdb itself: fastp quality trimming at Q25, MiXCR clonotype calling, in-frame beta chains only. Records with the same CDR3 protein are collapsed into one entry carrying the most frequent genes and DNA. The sample table contains roughly 20,000 distinct CDR3 sequences; only one count was recorded for about 9.4% of them. The top ten hold approximately 2.5% of the sample. The sample was CD4+ T cells, either the whole sample or a sorted fraction (not recorded which). The receptors here all came from a human donor in good health.

This clonotype is deemed medium-sized. The rearrangement links TRBV12-3 or TRBV12-4 to TRBJ2-3, with D possibly being TRBD1 or TRBD2 (5 bases each). The V end was cut by 2 bases, the J end by 4 bases, with 10 bases between. The CDR3 is 14 residues long. CDR3 residues: CASSLSGQADTQYF. CDR3 DNA sequence: TGTGCCAGCAGTTTATCGGGGCAAGCAGATACGCAGTATTTT.

This clonotype was detected ten times or more. This rearrangement joins TRBV28 to TRBJ2-3; 10 nucleotides align to TRBD2. Germline V gene lookup returns CDR1 MDHEN and CDR2 SYDVKM. The CDR3 totals 16 residues. V shed 6 bases, J shed 0 bases, and the junction held 6 bases outside the gene matches. CDR3 amino acids: CASRKSGRASTDTQYF. CDR3 coding DNA: TGTGCCAGCAGAAAAAGCGGGAGGGCTAGCACAGATACGCAGTATTTT.

This clonotype has at least ten counts. The chain joins TRBV7-2 to TRBJ1-6; TRBD1 aligns across 7 bases. Germline trimming cut 2 bases from V and 9 bases from J; bases unmatched to any gene: 4. There are 14 residues in the CDR3. Germline CDR1 SGHTA, CDR2 FQGNSA. The CDR3 region is CASSLIGQASPLHF. The CDR3 DNA sequence: TGTGCCAGCAGCTTAATCGGACAGGCTTCACCCCTCCACTTT.

On this clonotype: A much more abundant neighbour one base away suggests this may be a read error. V is TRBV24-1 and J is TRBJ1-2; a weak D match, TRBD1 (5 bases). The CDR3 length is 14 residues. Germline CDR1 is KGHDR and CDR2 is SFDVKD. With 6 bases removed from V and 4 bases from J, the gap between germline ends came to 14 bases. CDR3 residues: CATSTRTRGYGYTF. DNA for the CDR3: TGTGCCACCAGTACAAGGACGAGGGGCTATGGCTACACCTTC.

This clonotype was observed at least ten times. The chain carries TRBV7-9 and TRBJ2-3; D might be TRBD1 (6 bases). V lost 3 bases and J lost 3, with 13 bases in between. Germline assignment: CDR1 SEHNR and CDR2 FQNEAQ (reference sequence). This CDR3 comprises 15 residues. The CDR3 nucleotides read TGTGCCAGCAGCTTTAGTCGACAGGTGACAGATACGCAGTATTTT. It is translated as CASSFSRQVTDTQYF.